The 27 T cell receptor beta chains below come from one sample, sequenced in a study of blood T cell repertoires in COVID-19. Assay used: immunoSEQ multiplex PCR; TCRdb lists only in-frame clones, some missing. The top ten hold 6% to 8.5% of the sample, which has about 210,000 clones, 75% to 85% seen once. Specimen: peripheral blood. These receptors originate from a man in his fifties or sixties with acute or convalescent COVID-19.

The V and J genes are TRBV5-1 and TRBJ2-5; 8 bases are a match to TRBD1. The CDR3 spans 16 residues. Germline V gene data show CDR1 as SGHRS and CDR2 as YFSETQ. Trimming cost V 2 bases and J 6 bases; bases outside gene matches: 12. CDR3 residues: CASSFRSETGVKTQYF. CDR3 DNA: TGCGCCAGCAGCTTTCGCTCAGAGACAGGGGTAAAGACCCAGTACTTC.

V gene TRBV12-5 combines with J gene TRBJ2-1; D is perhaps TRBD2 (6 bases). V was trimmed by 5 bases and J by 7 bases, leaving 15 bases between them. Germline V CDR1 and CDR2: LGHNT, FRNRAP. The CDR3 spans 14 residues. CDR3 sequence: CASGLGTRKNEQFF. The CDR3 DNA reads TGTGCTAGTGGTCTCGGGACTCGGAAGAATGAGCAGTTCTTC.

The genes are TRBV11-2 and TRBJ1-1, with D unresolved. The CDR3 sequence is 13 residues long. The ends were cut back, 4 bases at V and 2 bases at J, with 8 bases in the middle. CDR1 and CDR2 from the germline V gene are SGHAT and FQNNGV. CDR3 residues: CASSSQVNTEAFF. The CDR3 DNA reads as TGTGCCAGCAGCTCCCAGGTTAACACTGAAGCTTTCTTT.

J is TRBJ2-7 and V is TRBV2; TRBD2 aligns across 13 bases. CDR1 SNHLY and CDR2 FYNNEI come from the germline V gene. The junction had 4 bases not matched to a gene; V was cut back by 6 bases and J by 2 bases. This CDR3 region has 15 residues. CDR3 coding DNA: TGTGCCAGCAGCATTGGGACTAGCGGGACCTACGAGCAGTACTTC. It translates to CASSIGTSGTYEQYF.

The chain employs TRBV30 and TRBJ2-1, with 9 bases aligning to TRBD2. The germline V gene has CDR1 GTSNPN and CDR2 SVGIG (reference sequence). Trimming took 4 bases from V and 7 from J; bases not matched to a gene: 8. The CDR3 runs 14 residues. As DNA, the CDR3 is TGTGCCTGGACTAAGGGACTAGCCACAAATGAGCAGTTCTTC. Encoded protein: CAWTKGLATNEQFF.

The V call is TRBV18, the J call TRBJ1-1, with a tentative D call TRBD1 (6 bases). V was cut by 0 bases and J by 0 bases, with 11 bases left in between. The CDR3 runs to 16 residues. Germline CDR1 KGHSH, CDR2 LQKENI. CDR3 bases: TGTGCCAGCTCACCACCTATCCAGGGGCTGAACACTGAAGCTTTCTTT. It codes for CASSPPIQGLNTEAFF.

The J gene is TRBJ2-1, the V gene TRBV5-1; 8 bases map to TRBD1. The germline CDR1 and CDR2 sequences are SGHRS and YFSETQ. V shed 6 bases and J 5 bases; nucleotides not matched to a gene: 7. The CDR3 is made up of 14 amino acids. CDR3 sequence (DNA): TGCGCCAGCAAACCGGGACAGGTAAACAATGAGCAGTTCTTC. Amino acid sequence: CASKPGQVNNEQFF.

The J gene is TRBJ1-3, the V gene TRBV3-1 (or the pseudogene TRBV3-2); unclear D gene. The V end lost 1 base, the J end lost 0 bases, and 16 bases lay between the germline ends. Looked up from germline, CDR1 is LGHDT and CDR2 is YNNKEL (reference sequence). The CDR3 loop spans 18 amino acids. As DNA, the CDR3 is TGTGCCAGCAGCCAAGGGTTCGGTGGTACTGCCTCTGGAAACACCATATATTTT. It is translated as CASSQGFGGTASGNTIYF.

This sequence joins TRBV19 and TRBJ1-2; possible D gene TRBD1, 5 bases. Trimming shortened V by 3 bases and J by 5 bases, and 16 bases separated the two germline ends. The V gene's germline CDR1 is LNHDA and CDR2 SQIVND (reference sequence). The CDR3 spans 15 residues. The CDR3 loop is CASSILSATAYGYTF. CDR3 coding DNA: TGTGCCAGTAGTATCCTCTCAGCGACAGCTTATGGCTACACCTTC.

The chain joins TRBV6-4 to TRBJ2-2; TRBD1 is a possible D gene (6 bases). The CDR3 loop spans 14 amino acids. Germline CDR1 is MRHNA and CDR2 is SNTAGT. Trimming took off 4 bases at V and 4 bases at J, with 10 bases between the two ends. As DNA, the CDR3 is TGTGCCAGCAGTGTACAGGGAGCCACCGGGGAGCTGTTTTTT. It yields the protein CASSVQGATGELFF.

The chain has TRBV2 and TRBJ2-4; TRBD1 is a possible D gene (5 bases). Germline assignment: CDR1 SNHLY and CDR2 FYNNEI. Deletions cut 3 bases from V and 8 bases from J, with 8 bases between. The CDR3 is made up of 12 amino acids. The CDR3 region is CASSDRADIQYF. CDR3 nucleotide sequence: TGTGCCAGCAGTGACAGGGCGGACATTCAGTACTTC.

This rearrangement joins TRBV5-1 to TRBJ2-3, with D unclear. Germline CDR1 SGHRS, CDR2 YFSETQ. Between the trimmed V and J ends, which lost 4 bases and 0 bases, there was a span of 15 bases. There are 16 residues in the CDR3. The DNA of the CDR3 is TGCGCCAGCAGCGCCGCCCCCCCTATTAGCACAGATACGCAGTATTTT. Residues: CASSAAPPISTDTQYF. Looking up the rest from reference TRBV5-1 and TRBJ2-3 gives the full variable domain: KAGVTQTPRYLIKTRGQQVTLSCSPISGHRSVSWYQQTPGQGLQFLFEYFSETQRNKGNFPGRFSGRQFSNSRSEMNVSTLELGDSALYLCASSAAPPISTDTQYFGPGTRLTVL.

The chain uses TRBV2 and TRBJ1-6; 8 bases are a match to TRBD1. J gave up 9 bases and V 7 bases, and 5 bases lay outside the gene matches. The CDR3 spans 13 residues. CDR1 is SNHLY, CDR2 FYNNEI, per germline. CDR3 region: CASTSGGSSPLHF. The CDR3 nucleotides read TGTGCCAGCACCTCAGGGGGCAGTTCACCCCTCCACTTT.

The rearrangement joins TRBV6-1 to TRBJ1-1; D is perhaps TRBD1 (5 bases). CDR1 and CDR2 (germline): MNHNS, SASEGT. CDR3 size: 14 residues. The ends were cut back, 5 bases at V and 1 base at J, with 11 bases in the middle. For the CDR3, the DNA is TGTGCCAGCAGTTGGAATCAGGGGAACACTGAAGCTTTCTTT. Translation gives CASSWNQGNTEAFF.

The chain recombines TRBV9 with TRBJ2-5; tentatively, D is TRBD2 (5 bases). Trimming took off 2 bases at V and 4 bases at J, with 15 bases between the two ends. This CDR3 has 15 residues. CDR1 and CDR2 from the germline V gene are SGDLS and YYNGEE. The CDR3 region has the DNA TGTGCCAGCAGCGTCGCAACCGACTACAGAGAGACCCAGTACTTC. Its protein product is CASSVATDYRETQYF.

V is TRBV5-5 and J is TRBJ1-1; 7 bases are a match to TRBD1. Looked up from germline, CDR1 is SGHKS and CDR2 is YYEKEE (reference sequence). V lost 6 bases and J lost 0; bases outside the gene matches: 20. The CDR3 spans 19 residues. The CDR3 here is CASINGGSRDSYMNTEAFF. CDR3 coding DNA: TGTGCCAGCATAAATGGGGGATCCCGGGACAGCTATATGAACACTGAAGCTTTCTTT.

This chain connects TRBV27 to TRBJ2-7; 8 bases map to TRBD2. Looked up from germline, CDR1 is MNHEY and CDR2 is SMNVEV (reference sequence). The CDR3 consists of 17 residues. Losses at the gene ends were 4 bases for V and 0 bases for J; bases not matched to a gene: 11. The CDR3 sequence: CASSYRVRGGISYEQYF. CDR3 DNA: TGTGCCAGCAGTTACAGGGTTCGGGGGGGAATCTCCTACGAGCAGTACTTC.

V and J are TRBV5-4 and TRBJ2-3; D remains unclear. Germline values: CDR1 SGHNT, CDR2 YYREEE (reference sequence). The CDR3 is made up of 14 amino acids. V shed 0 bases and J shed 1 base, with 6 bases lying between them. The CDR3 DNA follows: TGTGCCAGCAGCTTGGTTGCGCGCACAGATACGCAGTATTTT. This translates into CASSLVARTDTQYF.

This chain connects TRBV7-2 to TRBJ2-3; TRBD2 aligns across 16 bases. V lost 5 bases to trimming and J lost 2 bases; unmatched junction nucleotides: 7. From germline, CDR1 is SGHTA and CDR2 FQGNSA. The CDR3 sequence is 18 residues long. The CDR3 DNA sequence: TGTGCCAGCAGCCCCCCGGGACTAGCGGGGGGGTTCACAGATACGCAGTATTTT. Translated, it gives CASSPPGLAGGFTDTQYF.

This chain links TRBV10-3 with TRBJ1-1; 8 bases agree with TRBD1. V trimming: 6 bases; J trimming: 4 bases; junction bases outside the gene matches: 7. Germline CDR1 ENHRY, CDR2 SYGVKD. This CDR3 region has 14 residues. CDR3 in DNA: TGTGCCATCAGGCTGGACAGGGAGTTCACTGAAGCTTTCTTT. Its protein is CAIRLDREFTEAFF.

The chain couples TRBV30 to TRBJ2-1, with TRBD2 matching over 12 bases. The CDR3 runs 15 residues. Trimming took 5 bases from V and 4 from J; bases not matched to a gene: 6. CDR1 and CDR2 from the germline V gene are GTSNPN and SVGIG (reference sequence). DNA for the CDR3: TGTGCCTGGGACCCCGGGACTAGCGGGTACAATGAGCAGTTCTTC. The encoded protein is CAWDPGTSGYNEQFF.

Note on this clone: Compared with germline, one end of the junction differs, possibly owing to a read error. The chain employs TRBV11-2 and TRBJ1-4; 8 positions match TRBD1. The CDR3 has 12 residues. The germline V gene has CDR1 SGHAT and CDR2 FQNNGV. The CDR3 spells CASSLSDRGEVF. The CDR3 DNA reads TGTGCCAGCAGCTTGAGCGACAGGGGCGAGGTTTTT.

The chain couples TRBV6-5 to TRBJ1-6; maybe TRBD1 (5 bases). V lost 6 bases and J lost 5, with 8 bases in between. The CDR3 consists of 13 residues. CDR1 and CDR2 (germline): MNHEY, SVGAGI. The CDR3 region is CASRARDNSPLHF. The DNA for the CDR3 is TGTGCCAGCAGGGCCAGGGATAATTCACCCCTCCACTTT.

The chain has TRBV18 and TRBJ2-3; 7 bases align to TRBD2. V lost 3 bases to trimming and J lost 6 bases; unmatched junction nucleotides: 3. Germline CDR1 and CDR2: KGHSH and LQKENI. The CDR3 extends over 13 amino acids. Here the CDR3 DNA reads TGTGCCAGCTCACCTCGACTAGCCGATACGCAGTATTTT. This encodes CASSPRLADTQYF.

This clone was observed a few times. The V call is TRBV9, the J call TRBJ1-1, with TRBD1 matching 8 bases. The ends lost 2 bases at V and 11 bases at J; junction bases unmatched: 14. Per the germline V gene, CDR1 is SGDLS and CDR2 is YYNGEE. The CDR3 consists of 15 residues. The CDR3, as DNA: TGTGCCAGCAGCGTCTCTCCCGGACAGGGCTTTCAGGCTTTCTTT. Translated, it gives CASSVSPGQGFQAFF.

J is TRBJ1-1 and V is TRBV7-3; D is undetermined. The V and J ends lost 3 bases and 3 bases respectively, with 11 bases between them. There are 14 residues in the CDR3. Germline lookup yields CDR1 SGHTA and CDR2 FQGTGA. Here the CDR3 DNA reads TGTGCCAGCAGCTTGGGAGGGCTAGACACTGAAGCTTTCTTT. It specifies CASSLGGLDTEAFF.

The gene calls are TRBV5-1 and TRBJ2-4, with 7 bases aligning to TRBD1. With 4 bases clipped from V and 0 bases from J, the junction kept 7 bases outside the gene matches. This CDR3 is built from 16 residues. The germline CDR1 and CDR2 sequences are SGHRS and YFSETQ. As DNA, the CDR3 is TGCGCCAGCAGCCCGGGGACAGCTAGAGCCAAAAACATTCAGTACTTC. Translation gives CASSPGTARAKNIQYF.